The present TCR beta chain was sequenced within a study of CD8 T cells in ankylosing spondylitis. Ten or more counts support this clonotype. A junction end diverges from the germline sequence, so it may reflect a read error. Libraries of TCR beta came from quantitative 5'-RACE with molecular barcodes. TCRdb used MiXCR to reprocess the 5' RACE reads, holding one entry per CDR3 protein. The top ten hold around 10% of the sample, which has over 95,000 distinct CDR3 sequences, about 8.3% seen once. Germline assignment: CDR1 SGHRS and CDR2 YFSETQ. The CDR3 runs 13 residues. This sequence was found in a male donor with ankylosing spondylitis or in good health (not recorded which). The sample was blood, either unsorted or a sorted T cell fraction (not recorded which). The chain links TRBV5-1 to TRBJ2-1, with TRBD2 matching over 7 bases. The CDR3 loop is CASSFRDYDEQFF. CDR3 DNA: TGCGCCAGCAGCTTCCGGGACTACGATGAGCAGTTCTTC.